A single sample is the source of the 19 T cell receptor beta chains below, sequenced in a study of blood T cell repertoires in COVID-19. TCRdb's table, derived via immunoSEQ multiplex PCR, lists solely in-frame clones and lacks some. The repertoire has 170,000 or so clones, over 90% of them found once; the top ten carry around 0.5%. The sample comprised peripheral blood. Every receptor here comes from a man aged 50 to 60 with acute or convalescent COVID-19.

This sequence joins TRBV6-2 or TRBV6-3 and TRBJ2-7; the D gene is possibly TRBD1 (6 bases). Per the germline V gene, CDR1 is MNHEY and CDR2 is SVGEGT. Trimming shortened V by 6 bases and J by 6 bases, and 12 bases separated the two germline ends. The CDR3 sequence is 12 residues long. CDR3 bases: TGTGCCAGCAGCCACGACAGGTTCGAGCAGTACGTC. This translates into CASSHDRFEQYV.

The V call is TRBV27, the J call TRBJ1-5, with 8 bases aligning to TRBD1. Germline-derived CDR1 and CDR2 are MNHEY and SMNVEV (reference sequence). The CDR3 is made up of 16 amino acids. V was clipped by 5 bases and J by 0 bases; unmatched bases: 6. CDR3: CASSPWTGYSNQPQHF. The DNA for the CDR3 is TGTGCCAGCAGTCCCTGGACAGGGTATAGCAATCAGCCCCAGCATTTT.

CDR3 in amino acids: CSVRLAGDYEQFF. The CDR3, as DNA: TGCAGCGTTAGGTTAGCGGGAGATTATGAGCAGTTCTTC. The chain links TRBV29-1 to TRBJ2-1; 9 bases fit TRBD2. V lost 5 bases and J lost 8; bases outside the gene matches: 7. The CDR3 length is 13 residues. Germline assignment: CDR1 SQVTM and CDR2 ANQGSEA.

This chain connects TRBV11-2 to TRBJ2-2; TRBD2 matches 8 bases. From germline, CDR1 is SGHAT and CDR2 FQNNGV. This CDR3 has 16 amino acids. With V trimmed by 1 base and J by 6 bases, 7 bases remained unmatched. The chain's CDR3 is CASSLAGSGVSGELFF. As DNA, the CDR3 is TGTGCCAGCAGCTTAGCGGGTAGCGGGGTGTCCGGGGAGCTGTTTTTT.

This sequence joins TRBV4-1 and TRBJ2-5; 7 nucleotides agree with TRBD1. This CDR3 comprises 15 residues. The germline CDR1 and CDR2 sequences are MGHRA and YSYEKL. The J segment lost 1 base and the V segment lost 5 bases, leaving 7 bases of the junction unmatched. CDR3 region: CASSYGQASQETQYF. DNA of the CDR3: TGCGCCAGCAGCTACGGACAGGCAAGCCAAGAGACCCAGTACTTC.

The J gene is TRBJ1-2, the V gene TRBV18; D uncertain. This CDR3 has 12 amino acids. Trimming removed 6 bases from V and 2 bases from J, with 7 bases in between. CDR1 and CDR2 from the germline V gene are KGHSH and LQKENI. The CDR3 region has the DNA TGTGCCAGCTCCGACGGGAACTATGGCTACACCTTC. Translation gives CASSDGNYGYTF.

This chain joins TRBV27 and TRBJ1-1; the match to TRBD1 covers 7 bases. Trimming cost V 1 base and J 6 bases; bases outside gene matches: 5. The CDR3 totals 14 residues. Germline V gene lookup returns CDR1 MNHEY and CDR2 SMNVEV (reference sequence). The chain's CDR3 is CASSLLGGASEAFF. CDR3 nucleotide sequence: TGTGCCAGCAGTTTATTAGGGGGCGCTTCTGAAGCTTTCTTT.

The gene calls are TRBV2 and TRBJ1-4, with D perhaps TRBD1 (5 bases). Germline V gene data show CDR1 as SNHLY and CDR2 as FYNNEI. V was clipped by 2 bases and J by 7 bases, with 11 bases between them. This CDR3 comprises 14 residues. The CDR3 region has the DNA TGTGCCAGCAGTGAAAGTGGGGCTGGTGAAAAACTGTTTTTT. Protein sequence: CASSESGAGEKLFF.

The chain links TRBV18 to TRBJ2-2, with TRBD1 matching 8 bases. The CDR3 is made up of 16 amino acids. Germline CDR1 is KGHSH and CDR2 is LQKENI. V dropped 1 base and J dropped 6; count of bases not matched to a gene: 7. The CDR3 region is CASSPRTGGFAGELFF. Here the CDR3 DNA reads TGTGCCAGCTCACCACGCACAGGGGGTTTCGCCGGGGAGCTGTTTTTT.

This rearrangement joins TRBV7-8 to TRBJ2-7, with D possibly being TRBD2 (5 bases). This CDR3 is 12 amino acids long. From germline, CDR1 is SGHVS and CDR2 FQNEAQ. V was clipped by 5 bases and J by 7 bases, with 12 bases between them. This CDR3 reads CASSPLKREQYF. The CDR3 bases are TGTGCCAGCAGCCCTCTAAAGCGGGAGCAGTACTTC.

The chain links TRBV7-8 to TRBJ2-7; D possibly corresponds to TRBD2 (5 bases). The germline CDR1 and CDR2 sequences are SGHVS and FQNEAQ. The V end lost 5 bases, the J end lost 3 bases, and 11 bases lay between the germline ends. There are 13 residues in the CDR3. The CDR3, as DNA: TGTGCCAGCAGCGCCCGTACTAGCTACGAGCAGTACTTC. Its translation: CASSARTSYEQYF.

The CDR3 DNA is TGTGCCAGCAGCCCGGGACTAGCGGGAACAGATACGCAGTATTTT. This codes for CASSPGLAGTDTQYF. The chain carries TRBV9 and TRBJ2-3, with TRBD2 identical over 13 bases. CDR1 and CDR2 (germline): SGDLS, YYNGEE. The CDR3 totals 15 residues. The V gene end was trimmed by 4 bases and the J gene end by 3 bases; junction bases not matched to a gene: 2.

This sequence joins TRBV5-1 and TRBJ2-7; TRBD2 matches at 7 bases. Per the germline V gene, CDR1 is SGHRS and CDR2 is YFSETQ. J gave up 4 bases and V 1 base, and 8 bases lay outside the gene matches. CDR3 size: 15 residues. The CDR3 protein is CASSLWASGEYEQYF. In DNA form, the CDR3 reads TGCGCCAGCAGCTTGTGGGCTAGCGGCGAATACGAGCAGTACTTC.

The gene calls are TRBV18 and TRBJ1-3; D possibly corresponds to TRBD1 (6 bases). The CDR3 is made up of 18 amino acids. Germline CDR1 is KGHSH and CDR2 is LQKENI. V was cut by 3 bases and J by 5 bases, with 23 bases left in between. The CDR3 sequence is CASSPSPGGRDLRNTIYF. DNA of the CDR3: TGTGCCAGCTCACCGTCCCCGGGGGGCAGAGACCTACGAAACACCATATATTTT.

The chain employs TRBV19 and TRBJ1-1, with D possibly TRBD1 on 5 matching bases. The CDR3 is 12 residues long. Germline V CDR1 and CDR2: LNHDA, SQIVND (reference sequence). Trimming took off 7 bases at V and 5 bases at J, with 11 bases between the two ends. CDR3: CASNWRGTEAFF. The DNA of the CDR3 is TGTGCCAGTAACTGGAGGGGTACTGAAGCTTTCTTT.

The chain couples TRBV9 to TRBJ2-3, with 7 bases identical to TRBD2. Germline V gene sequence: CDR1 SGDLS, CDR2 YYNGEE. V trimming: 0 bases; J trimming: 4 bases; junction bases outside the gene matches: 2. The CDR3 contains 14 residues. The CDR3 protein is CASSVAGGADTQYF. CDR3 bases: TGTGCCAGCAGCGTAGCTGGGGGGGCAGATACGCAGTATTTT.

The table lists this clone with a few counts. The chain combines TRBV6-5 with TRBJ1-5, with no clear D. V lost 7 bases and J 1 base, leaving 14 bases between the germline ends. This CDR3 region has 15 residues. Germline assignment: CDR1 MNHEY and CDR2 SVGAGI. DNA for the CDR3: TGTGCCAGCACAGGCACATTCGTGAGCAATCAGCCCCAGCATTTT. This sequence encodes CASTGTFVSNQPQHF.

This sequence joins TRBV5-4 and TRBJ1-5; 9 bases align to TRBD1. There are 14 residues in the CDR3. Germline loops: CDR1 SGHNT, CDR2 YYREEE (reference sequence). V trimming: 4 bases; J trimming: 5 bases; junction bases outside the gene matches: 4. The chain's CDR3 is CASSPDRGDQPQHF. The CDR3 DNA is TGTGCCAGCAGCCCGGACAGGGGTGATCAGCCCCAGCATTTT.

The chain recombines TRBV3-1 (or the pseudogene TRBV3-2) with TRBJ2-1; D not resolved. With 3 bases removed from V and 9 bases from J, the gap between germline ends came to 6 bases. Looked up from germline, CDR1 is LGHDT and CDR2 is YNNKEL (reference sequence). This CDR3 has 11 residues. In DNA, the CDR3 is TGTGCCAGCAGCCATGCGGTTGAGCAGTTCTTC. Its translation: CASSHAVEQFF.